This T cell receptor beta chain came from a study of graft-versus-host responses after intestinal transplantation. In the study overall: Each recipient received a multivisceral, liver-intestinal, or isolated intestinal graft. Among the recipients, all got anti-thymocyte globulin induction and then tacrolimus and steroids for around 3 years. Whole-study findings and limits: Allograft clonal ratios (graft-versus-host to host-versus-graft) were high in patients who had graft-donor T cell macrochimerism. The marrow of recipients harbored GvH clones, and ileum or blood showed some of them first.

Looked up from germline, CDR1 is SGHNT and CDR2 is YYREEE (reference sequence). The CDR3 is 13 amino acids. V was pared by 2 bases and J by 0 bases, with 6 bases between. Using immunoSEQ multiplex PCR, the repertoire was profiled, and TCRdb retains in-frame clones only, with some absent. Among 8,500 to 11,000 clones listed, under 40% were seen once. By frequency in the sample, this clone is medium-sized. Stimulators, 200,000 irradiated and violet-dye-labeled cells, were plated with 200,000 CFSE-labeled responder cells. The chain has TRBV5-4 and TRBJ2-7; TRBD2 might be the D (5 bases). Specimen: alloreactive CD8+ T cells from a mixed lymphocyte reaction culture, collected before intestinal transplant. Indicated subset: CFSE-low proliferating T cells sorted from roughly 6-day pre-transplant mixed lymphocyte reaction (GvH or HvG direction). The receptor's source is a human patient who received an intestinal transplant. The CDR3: CASSLRGSYEQYF. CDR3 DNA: TGTGCCAGCAGCTTACGGGGCTCCTACGAGCAGTACTTC. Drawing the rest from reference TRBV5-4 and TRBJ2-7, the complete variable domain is ETGVTQSPTHLIKTRGQQVTLRCSSQSGHNTVSWYQQALGQGPQFIFQYYREEENGRGNFPPRFSGLQFPNYSSELNVNALELDDSALYLCASSLRGSYEQYFGPGTRLTVT.